The present TCR beta chain was sequenced within a study of cytotoxic CD8 clonotypes in ibrutinib-treated CLL. Measured with immunoSEQ multiplex PCR; TCRdb has only the in-frame clones, and not every one. The sample has just over 65,000 clones, 68% seen once. CDR1 is SEHNR and CDR2 is FQNEAQ in the germline V gene (reference sequence). This CDR3 has 15 residues. With 1 base removed from V and 5 bases from J, the gap between germline ends came to 11 bases. This receptor was obtained from a human donor with chronic lymphocytic leukemia. The chain has TRBV7-9 and TRBJ1-4; D remains ambiguous. The material was PBMCs, obtained after 12 months of ibrutinib treatment. The CDR3 reads CASSLGSGPNEKLFF. The DNA for the CDR3 is TGTGCCAGCAGCTTAGGCTCTGGACCCAATGAAAAACTGTTTTTT.